Presented here are 26 T cell receptor beta chains from one specimen sequenced in a study of blood T cell repertoires in COVID-19. Libraries were prepared by immunoSEQ multiplex PCR; TCRdb keeps only in-frame clonotypes and omits some of them. This sample has 200,000 to 250,000 clones; approximately 80% occur once, and the top ten carry under 2%. The sequencing input was PBMCs or T cells enriched from blood (not recorded which). Source of these receptors: a man in his 60s who had recovered from COVID-19.

Regarding this clone: Other DNA sequences in this specimen translate into the identical CDR3. The rearrangement uses TRBV20-1 and TRBJ2-7; perhaps TRBD2 as D (5 bases). Between the trimmed V and J ends, which lost 5 bases and 2 bases, there was a span of 7 bases. The CDR3 has 11 residues. CDR1 is DFQATT and CDR2 is SNEGSKA in the germline V gene (reference sequence). The CDR3: CSAAGPYEQYF. The DNA of the CDR3 is TGCAGTGCTGCGGGCCCCTACGAGCAGTACTTC.

The chain joins TRBV4-2 to TRBJ2-5; 8 nucleotides match TRBD1. This CDR3 region has 19 residues. Looked up from germline, CDR1 is LGHNA and CDR2 is YNFKEQ. V dropped 6 bases and J dropped 4; count of bases not matched to a gene: 22. In nucleotides, the CDR3 is TGTGCCAGCAGTACTACAGGGGGACCGTTGGATCGCGTGGGAGAGACCCAGTACTTC. Translated: CASSTTGGPLDRVGETQYF.

The chain employs TRBV4-2 and TRBJ2-3; TRBD1 aligns across 8 bases. Germline V gives CDR1 LGHNA, CDR2 YNFKEQ. The CDR3 loop spans 14 amino acids. V lost 6 bases to trimming and J lost 0 bases; unmatched junction nucleotides: 2. CDR3 amino acids: CASRRQGSTDTQYF. The CDR3 nucleotides read TGTGCCAGCAGACGACAGGGGAGCACAGATACGCAGTATTTT.

The chain carries TRBV6-5 and TRBJ1-2; D is unclear. This CDR3 region has 10 residues. The V gene's germline CDR1 is MNHEY and CDR2 SVGAGI. Trimming shortened V by 7 bases and J by 3 bases, and 3 bases separated the two germline ends. The CDR3 is CASNYYGYTF. Written as DNA, the CDR3 is TGTGCCAGCAACTACTATGGCTACACCTTC.

CDR3 residues: CASSSPRVVGELFF. The CDR3 nucleotides are TGTGCCAGCAGTTCCCCGCGCGTAGTCGGGGAGCTGTTTTTT. The rearrangement joins TRBV6-2 or TRBV6-3 to TRBJ2-2, with D unresolved. The length of the CDR3 is 14 residues. V was trimmed by 4 bases and J by 7 bases, leaving 13 bases between them. CDR1 is MNHEY, CDR2 SVGEGT, per germline.

The chain uses TRBV6-5 and TRBJ1-1; D gene unclear. Trimming took 9 bases from V and 1 from J, leaving 12 bases between them. CDR1 and CDR2 from the germline V gene are MNHEY and SVGAGI. The CDR3 contains 13 residues. The CDR3 region is CASAREGNTEAFF. The CDR3 DNA is TGTGCCAGTGCGAGGGAGGGGAACACTGAAGCTTTCTTT.

V is TRBV19 and J is TRBJ2-1; a possible D gene is TRBD1 (5 bases). Trimming cost V 6 bases and J 4 bases, with 10 bases left between them. This CDR3 comprises 13 residues. Germline-derived CDR1 and CDR2 are LNHDA and SQIVND (reference sequence). CDR3 nucleotide sequence: TGTGCCAGTAGAGGGGCGGTTTACAATGAGCAGTTCTTC. Its translation: CASRGAVYNEQFF.

The chain couples TRBV7-3 to TRBJ2-3, with 7 bases fitting TRBD1. The germline gives CDR1 SGHTA, CDR2 FQGTGA. V was clipped by 5 bases and J by 4 bases; unmatched bases: 9. The CDR3 covers 15 residues. The chain's CDR3 is CASSAQTGSPDTQYF. The CDR3 DNA is TGTGCCAGCAGCGCCCAGACAGGGTCCCCAGATACGCAGTATTTT.

The chain couples TRBV4-2 to TRBJ2-5, with D hard to call. The V end lost 0 bases, the J end lost 5 bases, and 10 bases lay between the germline ends. Germline assignment: CDR1 LGHNA and CDR2 YNFKEQ. There are 14 residues in the CDR3. The CDR3 DNA reads as TGTGCCAGCAGCCAAGAAGTAGTTTTGGAGACCCAGTACTTC. This translates into CASSQEVVLETQYF.

The rearrangement joins TRBV2 to TRBJ1-1; 9 nucleotides match TRBD1. The ends lost 4 bases at V and 3 bases at J; junction bases unmatched: 3. CDR3 length equals 14 residues. Looked up from germline, CDR1 is SNHLY and CDR2 is FYNNEI. DNA of the CDR3: TGTGCCAGCAGTGGACAGGGGGTCTACACTGAAGCTTTCTTT. Its translation: CASSGQGVYTEAFF.

CDR3: CASSVDQYNEQFF. In nucleotides, the CDR3 is TGTGCCAGCAGCGTAGATCAGTACAATGAGCAGTTCTTC. The chain joins TRBV9 to TRBJ2-1; D is unclear. Germline V lookup: CDR1 SGDLS, CDR2 YYNGEE. V was trimmed by 0 bases and J by 4 bases, leaving 5 bases between them. This CDR3 is 13 amino acids long.

The V call is TRBV7-9, the J call TRBJ1-2; no reliable D call. Germline assignment: CDR1 SEHNR and CDR2 FQNEAQ (reference sequence). The V end lost 1 base, the J end lost 2 bases, and 17 bases lay between the germline ends. The CDR3 is 17 residues long. The CDR3 protein is CASSLEPGQVPNYGYTF. The CDR3 DNA follows: TGTGCCAGCAGCTTAGAACCTGGTCAGGTTCCAAACTATGGCTACACCTTC.

The V gene is TRBV7-9, the J gene TRBJ1-1; 7 bases line up with TRBD1. CDR1 SEHNR and CDR2 FQNEAQ come from the germline V gene (reference sequence). This CDR3 comprises 15 residues. The V and J ends lost 0 bases and 6 bases, in that order; junction bases with no gene match: 7. CDR3 DNA sequence: TGTGCCAGCAGCTTAGCTTCGACAGGGATGCCTGAAGCTTTCTTT. Amino acids: CASSLASTGMPEAFF.

The chain joins TRBV10-3 to TRBJ2-5, with D perhaps matching TRBD2 (6 bases). V shed 4 bases and J shed 5 bases, with 11 bases lying between them. This CDR3 has 13 amino acids. Germline V gene lookup returns CDR1 ENHRY and CDR2 SYGVKD. In nucleotides, the CDR3 is TGTGCCATCAGTGTGCGTGGAGGGGAGACCCAGTACTTC. Amino acid sequence: CAISVRGGETQYF.

The J gene is TRBJ2-5, the V gene TRBV24-1, with TRBD2 as a possible D gene (5 bases). V was shortened by 10 bases and J by 4 bases, with 15 bases between the two germline ends. The CDR3 consists of 13 residues. CDR1 KGHDR and CDR2 SFDVKD come from the germline V gene. The CDR3 spells CATGTQEVETQYF. The CDR3 DNA reads as TGTGCCACAGGTACCCAGGAGGTAGAGACCCAGTACTTC.

This chain links TRBV5-6 with TRBJ1-4; weak D call: TRBD1 (5 bases). The CDR3 runs to 14 residues. The germline CDR1 and CDR2 sequences are SGHDT and YYEEEE. V shed 4 bases and J shed 7 bases, with 14 bases lying between them. CDR3 nucleotides: TGTGCCAGCAGCGAAGGCGGGACGCCTGAAAAACTGTTTTTT. It translates to CASSEGGTPEKLFF.

The chain recombines TRBV12-3 or TRBV12-4 with TRBJ2-1, with 7 bases identical to TRBD1. After removal of 6 bases from V and 6 bases from J, the junction contained 5 bases not matched to a gene. The CDR3 covers 13 residues. The DNA of the CDR3 is TGTGCCAGCAGACTGACAGGGCCCAATGAGCAGTTCTTC. Its protein product is CASRLTGPNEQFF.

The V call is TRBV11-1, the J call TRBJ2-3; 7 bases match TRBD1. The germline gives CDR1 SGHAT, CDR2 FQDESV (reference sequence). V lost 5 bases to trimming and J lost 4 bases; unmatched junction nucleotides: 3. The CDR3 has 13 amino acids. DNA of the CDR3: TGTGCCAGCAGCCAGACAGGGCCAGATACGCAGTATTTT. Protein sequence: CASSQTGPDTQYF.

The chain uses TRBV7-9 and TRBJ1-2; 9 nucleotides line up with TRBD1. Germline CDR1 SEHNR, CDR2 FQNEAQ (reference sequence). The V and J ends lost 3 bases and 7 bases, in that order; junction bases with no gene match: 6. The CDR3 contains 14 residues. The CDR3 loop reads CASSFGDRVSGYTF. The CDR3 nucleotides are TGTGCCAGCAGCTTTGGGGACAGGGTGTCTGGCTACACCTTC.

The chain recombines TRBV6-5 with TRBJ1-2, with D possibly matching TRBD1 (6 bases). Looked up from germline, CDR1 is MNHEY and CDR2 is SVGAGI. The CDR3 totals 14 residues. Trimming stripped 5 bases from V and 0 bases from J, with 10 bases between. DNA for the CDR3: TGTGCCAGCAGTACAGGGCTAACTAACTATGGCTACACCTTC. The encoded protein is CASSTGLTNYGYTF.

The rearrangement links TRBV2 to TRBJ2-1, with a possible D match to TRBD1 (6 bases). CDR1 SNHLY and CDR2 FYNNEI come from the germline V gene. This CDR3 is 14 amino acids long. V shed 3 bases and J shed 3 bases, with 9 bases lying between them. CDR3 residues: CASSEDSYYNEQFF. The CDR3, as DNA: TGTGCCAGCAGTGAGGACAGTTACTACAATGAGCAGTTCTTC.

The V and J genes are TRBV11-3 and TRBJ2-1; TRBD1 matches at 7 bases. The germline CDR1 and CDR2 sequences are SGHNT and YENEEA. This CDR3 region has 15 residues. After removal of 6 bases from V and 3 bases from J, the junction contained 8 bases not matched to a gene. Here the CDR3 DNA reads TGTGCCAGCAGGCCGACGACAGGGATCTACAATGAGCAGTTCTTC. It yields the protein CASRPTTGIYNEQFF.

The rearrangement uses TRBV7-3 and TRBJ2-2; TRBD2 agrees at 7 bases. Germline V gene data show CDR1 as SGHTA and CDR2 as FQGTGA. Trimming cost V 2 bases and J 1 base; bases outside gene matches: 4. The CDR3 sequence is 16 residues long. The CDR3 is CASSLQPSGNTGELFF. The CDR3 DNA reads as TGTGCCAGCAGCTTACAGCCTAGCGGGAACACCGGGGAGCTGTTTTTT.

The chain recombines TRBV19 with TRBJ1-6; 7 bases are a match to TRBD1. This CDR3 region has 14 residues. Trimming at V came to 5 bases and at J to 7 bases, leaving 5 bases not matched to a gene. CDR1 LNHDA and CDR2 SQIVND come from the germline V gene (reference sequence). CDR3 residues: CASSLQGRNSPLHF. Here the CDR3 DNA reads TGTGCCAGTAGTCTACAGGGGCGAAATTCACCCCTCCACTTT.

A remark on this clone: At one boundary the junction diverges from the germline segment, which might be a read error. The rearrangement uses TRBV13 and TRBJ1-2, with D hard to call. CDR1 and CDR2 (germline): PRHDT, FYEKMQ (reference sequence). This CDR3 has 13 amino acids. CDR3 DNA sequence: TGTGCCAGCAGCCTAGGAGCGTACTATGGCTACACCTTC. Translation: CASSLGAYYGYTF.

The chain is built from TRBV5-6 and TRBJ2-7; TRBD1 aligns across 8 bases. The CDR3 runs to 15 residues. CDR1 SGHDT and CDR2 YYEEEE come from the germline V gene. Trimming removed 4 bases from V and 4 bases from J; junction bases left unmatched: 10. In nucleotides, the CDR3 is TGTGCCAGCAGCCAGGGACAGGTCTCTTATTACGAGCAGTACTTC. This sequence encodes CASSQGQVSYYEQYF.